This record looks at one T cell receptor beta chain sequence and its context. What it recognizes is unknown. These data originate in a study of cytomegalovirus exposure and HLA in healthy donors. Study-wide findings and caveats: For most TCR beta V segments, an earlier analysis put the productive rate at about 87% or about 30% of the time. The investigators catalogued 150 or so TCR beta chains as cytomegalovirus-associated.

V dropped 6 bases and J dropped 2 bases, with 10 bases sitting between them. Germline-derived CDR1 and CDR2 are MNHNS and SASEGT. CDR3 length equals 13 residues. The primer mix had 60 Vbeta and 13 Jbeta primers. Clones were sequenced by immunoSEQ multiplex PCR, and TCRdb holds only the in-frame ones, with some missing. The data hold 100,000 to 150,000 clones, with 78% observed a single time. The sequence was obtained from a woman younger than 30 in good health and CMV-seronegative. The chain couples TRBV6-1 to TRBJ1-2; D uncertain. The sequenced sample was PBMCs. The CDR3 nucleotides read TGTGCCAGCAGATTCGGGTCCAACTATGGCTACACCTTC. Its translation is CASRFGSNYGYTF.